The 22 T cell receptor beta chains in this list originate from one sample, sequenced in a study of T-cell memory formation after mild COVID-19. TCRdb re-derived calls from the 5' RACE reads in MiXCR, one entry per CDR3 protein. The sample lists approximately 180,000 distinct CDR3 sequences, roughly 17% seen once, with roughly 1.9% in the top ten. The specimen sequenced was PBMCs or a T cell subset sorted from them (not recorded which). These receptor sequences come from an adult woman who had mild COVID-19 (a few samples of this study predate the infection). Cell type and time point are not known.

The rearrangement links TRBV5-1 to TRBJ2-7; 7 bases agree with TRBD1. The CDR3 extends over 16 amino acids. CDR1 is SGHRS and CDR2 is YFSETQ in the germline V gene. Trimming cost V 3 bases and J 4 bases; bases outside gene matches: 13. The CDR3 sequence is CASSSRPGTEGYEQYF. In DNA form, the CDR3 reads TGCGCCAGCAGCTCACGTCCCGGGACAGAAGGATACGAGCAGTACTTC.

The chain couples TRBV4-1 to TRBJ2-7, with D tentatively TRBD1 or TRBD2 (5 bases each). CDR1 MGHRA and CDR2 YSYEKL come from the germline V gene. The V and J ends lost 2 bases and 2 bases respectively, with 16 bases between them. The CDR3 is 16 amino acids. CDR3 in amino acids: CASSQIFQGRPYEQYF. For the CDR3, the DNA is TGCGCCAGCAGCCAAATCTTCCAGGGACGGCCCTACGAGCAGTACTTC.

This clonotype was seen a handful of times. This chain uses TRBV6-2 or TRBV6-3 with TRBJ2-1; TRBD1 agrees at 9 bases. This CDR3 contains 15 residues. The V gene end was trimmed by 6 bases and the J gene end by 2 bases; junction bases not matched to a gene: 5. Germline-derived CDR1 and CDR2 are MNHEY and SVGEGT. The CDR3 is CASRGQGGTYNEQFF. The CDR3 DNA sequence: TGTGCCAGCAGGGGACAGGGAGGGACCTACAATGAGCAGTTCTTC.

This clonotype showed up just a few times. V gene TRBV7-3 combines with J gene TRBJ2-7, with TRBD2 as a possible D gene (6 bases). Germline V gene lookup returns CDR1 SGHTA and CDR2 FQGTGA. V was trimmed by 4 bases and J by 2 bases, leaving 12 bases between them. This CDR3 has 14 amino acids. In nucleotides, the CDR3 is TGTGCCAGCAGCTCTGGGACTTTTCCCTACGAGCAGTACTTC. Amino acid sequence: CASSSGTFPYEQYF.

This clonotype has a count of ten or more. This chain uses TRBV12-3 or TRBV12-4 with TRBJ2-1; 7 nucleotides agree with TRBD2. The trim removed 4 bases at V and 7 bases at J, leaving 10 bases unmatched. The CDR3 spans 15 residues. The CDR3 region has the DNA TGTGCCAGCAGTTCGGCCGCTAGCGGCGATAATGAGCAGTTCTTC. This gives the protein CASSSAASGDNEQFF.

In its sample, this clonotype was seen a few times. The chain links TRBV28 to TRBJ2-5; 8 bases agree with TRBD1. V shed 4 bases and J 2 bases; nucleotides not matched to a gene: 6. Germline V gene lookup returns CDR1 MDHEN and CDR2 SYDVKM. The CDR3 is 15 residues long. The CDR3 nucleotides are TGTGCCAGCAGTTCTCCTGGACAGGGACAAGAGACCCAGTACTTC. It specifies CASSSPGQGQETQYF.

The rearrangement joins TRBV29-1 to TRBJ2-3; 8 bases line up with TRBD2. J was trimmed by 2 bases and V by 7 bases; bases with no gene match: 8. Germline assignment: CDR1 SQVTM and CDR2 ANQGSEA. The CDR3 is 14 amino acids. CDR3 coding DNA: TGCAGCGCAATGACTAGCGTGCACACAGATACGCAGTATTTT. It is translated as CSAMTSVHTDTQYF.

The rearrangement uses TRBV7-9 and TRBJ2-7; TRBD2 agrees at 13 bases. CDR1 is SEHNR and CDR2 is FQNEAQ in the germline V gene (reference sequence). There are 15 residues in the CDR3. V shed 1 base and J 6 bases; nucleotides not matched to a gene: 3. The CDR3 loop is CASSLEGLAGPEQYF. DNA for the CDR3: TGTGCCAGCAGCTTAGAGGGACTAGCGGGACCCGAGCAGTACTTC.

The chain joins TRBV18 to TRBJ2-7; D gene uncertain. This CDR3 region has 13 residues. Germline V CDR1 and CDR2: KGHSH, LQKENI. V lost 3 bases, J lost 5 bases, and 11 bases lay in between. This CDR3 is CASSPLDRNEQYF. The CDR3 bases are TGTGCCAGCTCACCCCTAGACCGTAACGAGCAGTACTTC.

The table lists this clonotype with a few counts. The chain combines TRBV24-1 with TRBJ2-5; 10 bases agree with TRBD2. CDR1 KGHDR and CDR2 SFDVKD come from the germline V gene. Trimming cost V 9 bases and J 5 bases; bases outside gene matches: 8. The CDR3 length is 14 residues. CDR3 sequence: CATGLAGAVETQYF. In DNA form, the CDR3 reads TGTGCCACCGGCCTAGCGGGAGCTGTGGAGACCCAGTACTTC.

This clonotype has just a few counts. J is TRBJ1-1 and V is TRBV7-2; D is ambiguous. The CDR3 extends over 15 amino acids. Germline CDR1 is SGHTA and CDR2 is FQGNSA. Trimming took off 7 bases at V and 6 bases at J, with 21 bases between the two ends. In DNA, the CDR3 is TGTGCCAGCACCCAAAGTGATCGGAAAACGGCTGAAGCTTTCTTT. Protein product: CASTQSDRKTAEAFF.

The rearrangement links TRBV7-9 to TRBJ2-1, with 16 bases aligning to TRBD2. This CDR3 spans 16 amino acids. J gave up 10 bases and V 5 bases, and 8 bases lay outside the gene matches. Germline assignment: CDR1 SEHNR and CDR2 FQNEAQ (reference sequence). The CDR3 region is CASSMPGLAGGLEQFF. DNA of the CDR3: TGTGCCAGCAGCATGCCGGGACTAGCGGGGGGGCTGGAGCAGTTCTTC.

This clonotype was observed many times. The chain recombines TRBV5-1 with TRBJ2-2; perhaps TRBD2 as D (6 bases). CDR1 is SGHRS, CDR2 YFSETQ, per germline. The CDR3 has 13 residues. V was pared by 3 bases and J by 5 bases, with 8 bases between. The CDR3 sequence is CASSSGVTGELFF. As DNA, the CDR3 is TGCGCCAGCAGCTCGGGGGTGACCGGGGAGCTGTTTTTT.

The chain links TRBV6-5 to TRBJ1-1, with 10 bases lining up with TRBD1. Germline V gives CDR1 MNHEY, CDR2 SVGAGI. The CDR3 loop spans 17 amino acids. Trimming removed 0 bases from V and 5 bases from J; junction bases left unmatched: 9. The CDR3 sequence is CASSYSVTGGGRTEAFF. The CDR3 DNA reads TGTGCCAGCAGTTACTCCGTGACAGGGGGCGGAAGGACTGAAGCTTTCTTT.

The chain couples TRBV12-3 or TRBV12-4 to TRBJ1-3; D remains ambiguous. Trimming took 2 bases from V and 0 from J, leaving 8 bases between them. The length of the CDR3 is 15 residues. This chain's CDR3 is CASSLQAFSGNTIYF. DNA for the CDR3: TGTGCCAGCAGTTTACAGGCTTTCTCTGGAAACACCATATATTTT.

The gene calls are TRBV5-1 and TRBJ2-7, with 9 bases lining up with TRBD1. The CDR3 contains 18 residues. The germline V gene has CDR1 SGHRS and CDR2 YFSETQ. V lost 0 bases, J lost 7 bases, and 17 bases stayed unmatched. CDR3 sequence (DNA): TGCGCCAGCAGCTTGGAACCCCTCGGACAGGGGTATTGGGGAGAGCAGTACTTC. It is translated as CASSLEPLGQGYWGEQYF.

V gene TRBV2 combines with J gene TRBJ2-1; the D is unclear. The CDR3 runs 13 residues. Germline V gives CDR1 SNHLY, CDR2 FYNNEI. V lost 8 bases and J lost 6, with 14 bases in between. The CDR3 DNA follows: TGTGCCAGCGCGCCCGAGGTAGGCAATGAGCAGTTCTTC. Translated: CASAPEVGNEQFF.

This clonotype has at least ten counts. The chain joins TRBV10-3 to TRBJ2-7; TRBD1 aligns across 8 bases. Trimming cost V 7 bases and J 3 bases; bases outside gene matches: 11. Germline V lookup: CDR1 ENHRY, CDR2 SYGVKD. The CDR3 covers 15 residues. CDR3 DNA sequence: TGTGCCATCAAGGCGGGACAGGAGAACTACTACGAGCAGTACTTC. Translated, it gives CAIKAGQENYYEQYF.

J is TRBJ2-5 and V is TRBV6-4; D may be TRBD1 or TRBD2 (7 bases each). The V and J ends lost 2 bases and 4 bases respectively, with 14 bases between them. The CDR3 spans 15 residues. Looked up from germline, CDR1 is MRHNA and CDR2 is SNTAGT. The chain's CDR3 is CASSDQGGAGETQYF. The CDR3 coding sequence is TGTGCCAGCAGTGACCAGGGGGGGGCCGGAGAGACCCAGTACTTC.

This clonotype showed up just a few times. The gene calls are TRBV7-2 and TRBJ2-3; perhaps TRBD2 as D (5 bases). Germline V gene lookup returns CDR1 SGHTA and CDR2 FQGNSA. The length of the CDR3 is 13 residues. V was pared by 5 bases and J by 9 bases, with 15 bases between. CDR3 sequence (DNA): TGTGCCAGCAGCACCTTTAGCGAAGAGACGCAGTATTTT. It codes for CASSTFSEETQYF.

This clonotype occurred a few times. The V and J genes are TRBV5-1 and TRBJ1-1; 12 nucleotides line up with TRBD1. The V gene end was trimmed by 3 bases and the J gene end by 3 bases; junction bases not matched to a gene: 12. Germline V gives CDR1 SGHRS, CDR2 YFSETQ. This CDR3 is 18 amino acids long. Written as DNA, the CDR3 is TGCGCCAGCAGCTCGATTGGGACAGGGGGCGCTTGGGACACTGAAGCTTTCTTT. Protein product: CASSSIGTGGAWDTEAFF.

The chain recombines TRBV20-1 with TRBJ1-1, with unresolved D. The CDR3 loop spans 13 amino acids. Trimming cost V 0 bases and J 4 bases, with 9 bases left between them. CDR1 is DFQATT and CDR2 is SNEGSKA in the germline V gene (reference sequence). This CDR3 reads CSARDSYSTEAFF. CDR3 sequence (DNA): TGCAGTGCTAGAGATAGCTATTCCACTGAAGCTTTCTTT.